Following are 9 T cell receptor beta chains from one sample sequenced in a study of immune evolution from preneoplasia to lung adenocarcinoma. Clones were read by immunoSEQ multiplex PCR, and TCRdb kept only the in-frame ones, dropping some. The data hold roughly 8,100 clones, with about 86% observed a single time. The sequencing sample was made of FFPE invasive lung adenocarcinoma tissue. The receptors stem from a person in their fifties with lung adenocarcinoma.

This clone was observed once. The V gene is TRBV2, the J gene TRBJ1-5; D may be TRBD1 (5 bases). The germline V and J ends were trimmed by 8 bases and 5 bases, with 16 bases remaining between them. CDR1 SNHLY and CDR2 FYNNEI come from the germline V gene. The CDR3 length is 14 residues. This CDR3 is CASGSIGDDQPQHF. Written as DNA, the CDR3 is TGTGCCAGCGGCTCGATAGGGGATGATCAGCCCCAGCATTTT.

The DNA for the CDR3 is TGTGCCAGCAGCTTCTCAGGGATGGACGGAAACACCATATATTTT. As protein: CASSFSGMDGNTIYF. The chain combines TRBV7-9 with TRBJ1-3, with a weak D call TRBD1 (5 bases). This CDR3 contains 15 residues. Germline CDR1 reads SEHNR; CDR2 reads FQNEAQ (reference sequence). Trimming took 3 bases from V and 4 from J, leaving 13 bases between them.

The chain combines TRBV27 with TRBJ1-1; the match to TRBD1 covers 8 bases. There are 14 residues in the CDR3. Germline-derived CDR1 and CDR2 are MNHEY and SMNVEV (reference sequence). The trim removed 3 bases at V and 5 bases at J, leaving 5 bases unmatched. The CDR3 spells CASSFVQGGTEAFF. CDR3 nucleotides: TGTGCCAGCAGTTTCGTACAGGGGGGAACTGAAGCTTTCTTT.

The sample holds a few counts of this clone. The CDR3 protein is CASSLDVGVGYNEQFF. CDR3 nucleotides: TGCGCCAGCAGCTTGGATGTGGGAGTGGGGTACAATGAGCAGTTCTTC. The genes are TRBV5-1 and TRBJ2-1; tentatively, D is TRBD2 (5 bases). V gave up 0 bases and J gave up 4 bases, with 14 bases separating them. Germline CDR1 reads SGHRS; CDR2 reads YFSETQ. The CDR3 has 16 amino acids.

This clone appeared a single time. The J gene is TRBJ2-6, the V gene TRBV11-2; D possibly matches TRBD1 or TRBD2 (6 bases each). V was cut by 3 bases and J by 3 bases, with 12 bases left in between. Germline V gene lookup returns CDR1 SGHAT and CDR2 FQNNGV. This CDR3 contains 16 residues. CDR3 sequence (DNA): TGTGCCAGCAGCTTCGTCGGGGGCAGTGGGGCCAACGTCCTGACTTTC. Its translation: CASSFVGGSGANVLTF.

The chain is built from TRBV27 and TRBJ2-7, with 7 bases identical to TRBD1. Per germline, CDR1 MNHEY and CDR2 SMNVEV (reference sequence). The junction had 6 bases not matched to a gene; V was cut back by 5 bases and J by 2 bases. The CDR3 spans 14 residues. The CDR3 protein is CASSKQGPTYEQYF. The CDR3 DNA follows: TGTGCCAGCAGTAAACAGGGGCCAACCTACGAGCAGTACTTC.

This clone came up once. The V and J genes are TRBV7-2 and TRBJ2-7; D unclear. Per the germline V gene, CDR1 is SGHTA and CDR2 is FQGNSA. V was shortened by 5 bases and J by 0 bases, with 14 bases between the two germline ends. This CDR3 has 15 residues. CDR3 DNA sequence: TGTGCCAGCAGCCTCGTCGGCAGTTCCTCCTACGAGCAGTACTTC. This codes for CASSLVGSSSYEQYF. Full variable domain (missing parts from reference TRBV7-2 and TRBJ2-7): GAGVSQSPSNKVTEKGKDVELRCDPISGHTALYWYRQSLGQGLEFLIYFQGNSAPDKSGLPSDRFSAERTGGSVSTLTIQRTQQEDSAVYLCASSLVGSSSYEQYFGPGTRLTVT.

The rearrangement joins TRBV12-2 to TRBJ1-3. TRBV12-2 is a known pseudogene. This CDR3 comprises 13 residues. The CDR3 DNA reads as TGTGCAAGTCGCCCCCGGTACAGAAACACCATATATTTT. Encoded protein: CASRPRYRNTIYF.

V is TRBV11-2 and J is TRBJ1-1, with D perhaps TRBD1 (6 bases). CDR1 is SGHAT, CDR2 FQNNGV, per germline. V was trimmed by 2 bases and J by 0 bases, leaving 22 bases between them. This CDR3 is 19 amino acids long. The CDR3 reads CASSLRLRDTTPMNTEAFF. CDR3 nucleotide sequence: TGTGCCAGCAGCTTAAGGCTCCGGGACACAACCCCGATGAACACTGAAGCTTTCTTT.